The present TCR beta chain was sequenced within a study of T cells in Graves' hyperthyroidism and ophthalmopathy (dated by TCRdb to about 2019). Broadly, across the study: Peripheral blood samples were taken at the time of initial diagnosis, prior to any treatment. To identify distinguishing TCR V-J signatures, a discovery cohort of some 99 patients was used, comprising some 43 with Graves' ophthalmopathy and some 60 with stable Graves' hyperthyroidism. An independent validation cohort of fewer than 20 hyperthyroidism patients and approximately 16 patients who later progressed to ophthalmopathy tested prospective prediction of ophthalmopathy. The 100 discovery patients were randomly divided into training and test sets at a 7:3 ratio. The study also compared thyroid tissue and blood T-cell repertoires from more than five Graves' hyperthyroidism patients. Following sampling, methimazole starting at 30 mg daily was given to hyperthyroidism patients, and high-dose intravenous methylprednisolone was given to ophthalmopathy patients. TCR Vbeta CDR3 sequencing of 120 to 150 peripheral blood samples (43 ophthalmopathy, 75 to 80 hyperthyroidism and around 17 progressor patients) is reported in the paper.

General findings and caveats noted by the study authors: Ophthalmopathy was separated from stable hyperthyroidism by a 13 V-J signature model, with about 88% sensitivity and 81% to 82% specificity obtained in cross-validation and 80%/75% obtained in testing. No statistical method was used to set the sample size in advance, and investigators knew the group allocation. In validation, the model predicted progression to ophthalmopathy with about 71% sensitivity and over 72% specificity, a median of about 6 months before onset. Most expanded thyroid clonotypes (frequency above 0.001) were also found in blood, which suggests that blood repertoires may mirror thyroid immune responses.

From the cysteine through the phenylalanine, the CDR3 covers 14 amino acids. Only the CDR3 portion is preserved as DNA: 42 bases, with reading frame beginning at the first base. CDR1 MDHEN and CDR2 SYDVKM are derived from the germline V gene. The germline V and J ends show losses of 6 bases and 3 bases respectively, and no gene match explains 5 bases of the junction. The TCR beta CDR3 regions were amplified from the RNA transcripts. The first round of RT-PCR for the TCR CDR3 was performed with the HTBI primer set and the Qiagen OneStep RT-PCR kit. Libraries were constructed in a second round of multiplex PCR, after which size selection and purification were performed. Sequencing of the libraries was done on an Illumina HiSeq2000 using paired-end 100 bp reads. Per the authors' processing: SOAPnuke was used to process the raw data, with reads discarded if the reads contained adapters or uncalled bases, had a mean Phred below 15, or lacked an exact constant-primer or identifier match. High-quality paired reads were merged using COPE v1.2.5, and each unique nucleotide sequence was defined as a clonotype. MiTCR v1.1 was used to align clonotypes to the IMGT TRBV, TRBD and TRBJ reference segments. The analysis included only V-J combinations with a frequency above 0.0001, which together covered 99% to 99.2% of the repertoires. A TCS score was defined as the ratio between F50 (clonal expansion) and ExV (chaos), using BLOSUM62-based TCRdist between CDR3 peptides within each V-J. Welch's t-statistics and random forest reduced around 520 V-J features to 10 to 15, which were used in a naive Bayes classifier (R e1071). Clones were called with MiXCR by TCRdb after fastp trimmed the public reads at Q25, and only in-frame beta chains were retained. Every entry covers one CDR3 protein and lists the most common genes and DNA from its rows. None of the V and J calls come from the authors' own analysis; TCRdb made them. This sample comprises approximately 510,000 distinct CDR3 sequences, 20% to 25% of them detected only once. Approximately 25% of the sample is held by the ten biggest clonotypes.

This clonotype was counted ten times or more. Its recognized antigen is unknown. No base quality values were provided; no much bigger clone lies one nucleotide off. Stable Graves' hyperthyroidism was defined as the absence of progression to ophthalmopathy over 18 months of follow-up. The hyperthyroidism patients were between 18 and 65 years old and newly diagnosed, with a disease duration of less than 2 months. Exclusion was applied to patients with uncontrolled infections, other autoimmune diseases, pregnancy or lactation. Diagnoses were based on clinical symptoms, serum thyroxine and TRAb, thyroid ultrasound and orbital computed tomography. PBMCs were separated from roughly 10 ml of fresh peripheral blood using Ficoll-Paque density gradient centrifugation. Total RNA was extracted with Trizol reagent, and quality was checked on an Agilent 2100 Bioanalyzer.

The TCR comes from a man younger than 35 with Graves' hyperthyroidism. Source material: blood. The sequence links TRBV28 to TRBJ1-5; 7 bases in the junction line up with TRBD1. The DNA reads TGTGCCAGCAGGAGCGACAGGGACAATCAGCCCCAGCATTTT. Protein translation: CASRSDRDNQPQHF.